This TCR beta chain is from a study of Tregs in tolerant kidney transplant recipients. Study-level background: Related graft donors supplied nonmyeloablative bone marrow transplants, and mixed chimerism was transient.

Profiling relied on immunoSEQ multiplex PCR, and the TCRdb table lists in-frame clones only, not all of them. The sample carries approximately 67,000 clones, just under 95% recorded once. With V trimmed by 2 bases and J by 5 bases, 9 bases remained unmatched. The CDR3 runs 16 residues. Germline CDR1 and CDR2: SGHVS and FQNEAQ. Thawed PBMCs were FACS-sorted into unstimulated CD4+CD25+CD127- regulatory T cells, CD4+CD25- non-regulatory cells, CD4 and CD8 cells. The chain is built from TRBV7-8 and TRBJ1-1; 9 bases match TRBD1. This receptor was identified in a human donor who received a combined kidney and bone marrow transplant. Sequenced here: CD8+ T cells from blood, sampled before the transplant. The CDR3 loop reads CASSLPWGDRETEAFF. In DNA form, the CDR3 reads TGTGCCAGCAGCTTACCCTGGGGGGACAGGGAAACTGAAGCTTTCTTT.